This TCR beta chain was sequenced during a study of cytomegalovirus exposure and HLA in healthy donors. Study at large: The approximately 110 validation repertoires used a platform that matched the one used for the 600 to 700 first-cohort repertoires, as a later analysis reported.

As regards this clone: Its antigen remains unknown.

Study-level points and caveats: High sensitivity and specificity were reportedly achieved when the classifier diagnosed cytomegalovirus status. Three CMV-associated chains proved CMV antigen-specific in vitro. Rare TCR sequences dominated, though some public TCRs recurred in many donors.

V gave up 6 bases and J gave up 5 bases; unmatched junction bases: 9. This CDR3 spans 15 amino acids. Germline CDR1 is SNHLY and CDR2 is FYNNEI. Clones were sequenced by immunoSEQ multiplex PCR, and TCRdb holds only the in-frame ones, with some missing. The sample holds about 140,000 clones, roughly 86% seen once. The sample comprised PBMCs. This receptor was obtained from a woman under 40 in good health and CMV-seronegative. The chain links TRBV2 to TRBJ1-5; 8 bases agree with TRBD1. This CDR3 is CASSARTGYDQPQHF. The CDR3, as DNA: TGTGCCAGCAGCGCCCGGACAGGGTATGATCAGCCCCAGCATTTT.